These T cell receptor beta chains were read from a single sample in a study of blood T cells in healthy people across ages. One entry per CDR3 protein, called by TCRdb with MiXCR from the 5' RACE reads. The sample has approximately 800,000 distinct CDR3 sequences, roughly 46% seen once. The sample taken for sequencing was blood. The receptor set was obtained from an older man in good health. Each CDR3 is given with its conserved first and last residue. D genes are given only for firm matches. Size is stated for part of the rows, as once, few or many counts, or as a class when the clone is expanded.

abundance	v_gene	j_gene	d_gene	CDR3nt	CDR3aa
-	TRBV6-1	TRBJ2-7	-	TGTGCCATCGGGGGACTTTACGAGCAGTACTTC	CAIGGLYEQYF
-	TRBV6-1	TRBJ1-1	-	TGTGCCAGCAGGGATATCATGCTCAGGAACACTGAAGCTTTCTTT	CASRDIMLRNTEAFF
-	TRBV12-3/TRBV12-4	TRBJ2-7	TRBD2	TGTGCCAGCAGTTTATCTAGCGGGAGTACAAATGAGCAGTACTTC	CASSLSSGSTNEQYF
few	TRBV29-1	TRBJ1-1	-	TGCAGCGCCTGGGGCACGAACACTGAAGCTTTCTTT	CSAWGTNTEAFF
-	TRBV27	TRBJ1-5	-	TGTGCCAGCAGCCGGGCGGCGCGGGGTAATCAGCCCCAGCATTTT	CASSRAARGNQPQHF
-	TRBV7-8	TRBJ1-1	-	TGTGCCAGCAGCACAACTTCGGGCAGGGAAAACACTGAAGCTTTCTTT	CASSTTSGRENTEAFF
many	TRBV5-1	TRBJ2-1	TRBD1	TGCGCCAGCAGCGACGGGACAGGGCTAGCTGAGCAGTTCTTC	CASSDGTGLAEQFF
-	TRBV20-1	TRBJ2-3	TRBD2	TGCAGTGCTCAAATATCTAGCGGGACCCCCACAGATACGCAGTATTTT	CSAQISSGTPTDTQYF
-	TRBV5-1	TRBJ2-1	TRBD1	TGCGCCAGCAGCTTTGGGACAGGGGTGGGCAATGAGCAGTTCTTC	CASSFGTGVGNEQFF
few	TRBV7-2	TRBJ2-5	-	TGTGCCAGCAGCTTAGCTAGCCCGCGAGAGACCCAGTACTTC	CASSLASPRETQYF
-	TRBV6-2/TRBV6-3	TRBJ2-3	TRBD2	TGTGCCAGCAGTTACATATCGGGACGGGAGCCGACTAGCGCAGATACGCAGTATTTT	CASSYISGREPTSADTQYF
-	TRBV5-1	TRBJ2-3	-	TGCGCCAGCAGCTTATCCAGGGGAGTAGATACGCAGTATTTT	CASSLSRGVDTQYF
-	TRBV4-3	TRBJ2-7	TRBD2	TGCGCCAGCAGCCCGTTAGCGGGAGGGTCAAATGAGCAGTACTTC	CASSPLAGGSNEQYF
-	TRBV29-1	TRBJ2-7	TRBD2	TGCAGCGTCCGGGAGGGACTGGGCGAGCAGTACTTC	CSVREGLGEQYF
-	TRBV20-1	TRBJ2-5	-	TGCAGTGCCCAACAAGAAGAGACCCAGTACTTC	CSAQQEETQYF
-	TRBV24-1	TRBJ2-1	TRBD1	TGTACCACCAGTAGGACAGGGGTCTCTCGGAGCGGGACTCACAATGAGCAGTTCTTC	CTTSRTGVSRSGTHNEQFF
-	TRBV29-1	TRBJ2-5	-	TGCAGCGTTGTCCCCAGGGGTGGACAAGAGACCCAGTACTTC	CSVVPRGGQETQYF
-	TRBV6-6	TRBJ1-2	-	TGTGCCAGCAGTTACTCGAATAGAGATGGCTACACCTTC	CASSYSNRDGYTF
-	TRBV28	TRBJ2-4	-	TGTGCCAGCAGTTATACAGGAACCCTAGCCAAAAACATTCAGTACTTC	CASSYTGTLAKNIQYF
once	TRBV18	TRBJ1-1	TRBD1	TGTGCCAGCTCACCTCTCCGGACAGGGCAGAACACTGAAGCTTTCTTT	CASSPLRTGQNTEAFF
few	TRBV7-2	TRBJ2-5	-	TGTGCCAGCAGCCCGCGCCCCTCCAGGGATTTTGTCGAGACCCAGTACTTC	CASSPRPSRDFVETQYF
-	TRBV20-1	TRBJ2-7	-	TGCAGTGCTAGAGATGGGAGGGGGAGCTCCTACGAGCAGTACTTC	CSARDGRGSSYEQYF
-	TRBV20-1	TRBJ2-1	-	TGCAGTGCTAGATTTTCAGGGCGGTGGGTAAATGAGCAGTTCTTC	CSARFSGRWVNEQFF
-	TRBV5-1	TRBJ2-2	-	TGCGCCAGCAGCGTAAACAGGAAAGGAGGAACCGGGGAGCTGTTTTTT	CASSVNRKGGTGELFF
-	TRBV4-2	TRBJ1-4	-	TGTGCCAGCAGCCAAGAGGTTATAACTAATGAAAAACTGTTTTTT	CASSQEVITNEKLFF
-	TRBV6-1	TRBJ2-1	TRBD1	TGTGCCAGTAGAGGGACAGGGAGCAACAATGAGCAGTTCTTC	CASRGTGSNNEQFF
-	TRBV5-4	TRBJ2-5	-	TGTGCCAGCAGCCGCCCCAGCGGAGCACAAGAGACCCAGTACTTC	CASSRPSGAQETQYF
-	TRBV12-3/TRBV12-4	TRBJ2-1	TRBD2	TGTGCCAGCAGGAGAGCGGGAGGGAGGGATGAGCAGTTCTTC	CASRRAGGRDEQFF
-	TRBV5-1	TRBJ2-3	TRBD2	TGCGCCAGCAGCTTGAGACTAGCGGGGCACACAGATACGCAGTATTTT	CASSLRLAGHTDTQYF
-	TRBV18	TRBJ2-7	TRBD2	TGTGCCAGCTCACCAAATAGCGGGACCCCCTACGAGCAGTACTTC	CASSPNSGTPYEQYF
once	TRBV12-3/TRBV12-4	TRBJ2-7	-	TGTGCCAGCAGTTTAATCAATTACGAGCAGTACTTC	CASSLINYEQYF